The 12 T cell receptor beta chains in this list originate from one sample, sequenced in a study of read filtering for tumor transcriptome and immune sequencing. Molecular barcoded adaptors covering alpha/delta and beta/gamma chains were used on approximately 440 ng RNA. TCRdb fed the reads into MiXCR, producing one record per CDR3 protein. The sample lists roughly 24,000 distinct CDR3 sequences, around 13% seen once, with 60% to 80% in the top ten. The sequenced material came from a population of CD138-negative cells sorted from bone marrow. Source of these receptors: a donor older than 35 with multiple myeloma.

This clonotype was seen many times. The rearrangement uses TRBV2 and TRBJ2-3, with TRBD2 matching 14 bases. J lost 4 bases, V lost 7 bases, and 4 bases had no gene match. Germline-derived CDR1 and CDR2 are SNHLY and FYNNEI. This CDR3 has 15 amino acids. CDR3 sequence: CASMPGLAGADTQYF. The CDR3 DNA reads TGTGCCAGCATGCCGGGACTAGCGGGAGCAGATACGCAGTATTTT.

The table lists this clonotype with many counts. The CDR3, as DNA: TGTGCCAGCAGCCAGGATACCACAGATACGCAGTATTTT. This gives the protein CASSQDTTDTQYF. J is TRBJ2-3 and V is TRBV3-1, with D unresolved. Between the trimmed V and J ends, which lost 3 bases and 2 bases, there was a span of 6 bases. Germline CDR1 reads LGHDT; CDR2 reads YNNKEL (reference sequence). The CDR3 contains 13 residues.

This clonotype was detected many times. V and J are TRBV11-3 and TRBJ1-1; D ambiguous. The CDR3 covers 13 residues. V lost 4 bases, J lost 1 base, and 7 bases lay in between. Germline CDR1 reads SGHNT; CDR2 reads YENEEA. In DNA, the CDR3 is TGTGCCAGCAGCTCCCGACAGAACACTGAAGCTTTCTTT. Protein product: CASSSRQNTEAFF.

There are many counts of this clonotype. V is TRBV3-1 and J is TRBJ2-7; 8 nucleotides match TRBD2. The CDR3 sequence is 13 residues long. Germline CDR1 reads LGHDT; CDR2 reads YNNKEL (reference sequence). V gave up 4 bases and J gave up 5 bases; unmatched junction bases: 4. DNA for the CDR3: TGTGCCAGCAGCCTGGGGACTAGGGACGAGCAGTACTTC. As protein: CASSLGTRDEQYF.

With respect to this clonotype: One junction end does not reproduce the germline sequence, and a read error may be involved. V is TRBV28 and J is TRBJ1-1, with D possibly matching TRBD1 (5 bases). Per the germline V gene, CDR1 is MDHEN and CDR2 is SYDVKM. CDR3 length: 14 amino acids. The CDR3 loop reads CASSLSGPNTQAFF. The CDR3 DNA follows: TGTGCCAGCAGTTTATCAGGGCCAAACACTCAAGCTTTCTTT.

The chain couples TRBV3-1 to TRBJ2-3; D might be TRBD1 (5 bases). Germline V lookup: CDR1 LGHDT, CDR2 YNNKEL (reference sequence). Trimming stripped 0 bases from V and 4 bases from J, with 8 bases between. CDR3 length equals 14 residues. The CDR3 sequence is CASSQDWGADTQYF. The DNA of the CDR3 is TGTGCCAGCAGCCAAGATTGGGGCGCAGATACGCAGTATTTT.

Ten or more counts support this clonotype. The chain is built from TRBV20-1 and TRBJ1-1; the D gene is possibly TRBD1 (5 bases). CDR3 length: 13 residues. Germline V lookup: CDR1 DFQATT, CDR2 SNEGSKA (reference sequence). Trimming removed 6 bases from V and 0 bases from J, with 11 bases in between. CDR3 DNA sequence: TGCAGTGCCAGGGACGGGTTGAACACTGAAGCTTTCTTT. It specifies CSARDGLNTEAFF.

This clonotype was found many times. The rearrangement joins TRBV3-1 to TRBJ1-6, with 7 bases that match TRBD1. V shed 1 base and J 5 bases; nucleotides not matched to a gene: 5. The CDR3 totals 16 residues. Germline CDR1 LGHDT, CDR2 YNNKEL (reference sequence). CDR3 DNA sequence: TGTGCCAGCAGCCAAGGGGAGGACAGGAATAATTCACCCCTCCACTTT. This translates into CASSQGEDRNNSPLHF.

This clonotype was detected only a few times. This chain connects TRBV5-1 to TRBJ2-5; 14 bases fit TRBD2. The junction had 11 bases not matched to a gene; V was cut back by 4 bases and J by 3 bases. The CDR3 consists of 18 residues. CDR1 and CDR2 (germline): SGHRS, YFSETQ. The CDR3 spells CASSPRTSGRSLKETQYF. CDR3 bases: TGCGCCAGCAGCCCACGGACTAGCGGGAGGTCTCTAAAAGAGACCCAGTACTTC.

This clonotype was recorded many times. The chain couples TRBV6-1 to TRBJ2-3, with 8 bases identical to TRBD1. After removal of 6 bases from V and 3 bases from J, the junction contained 5 bases not matched to a gene. The CDR3 has 14 amino acids. Germline V CDR1 and CDR2: MNHNS, SASEGT. The CDR3, as DNA: TGTGCCAGCAGGGACAGGGTTGGGACAGATACGCAGTATTTT. This gives the protein CASRDRVGTDTQYF.

The J gene is TRBJ2-7, the V gene TRBV19; 8 positions agree with TRBD2. Germline CDR1 is LNHDA and CDR2 is SQIVND (reference sequence). After removal of 8 bases from V and 2 bases from J, the junction contained 8 bases not matched to a gene. This CDR3 has 14 amino acids. The CDR3 bases are TGTGCCAGTTCTAGCGGGTACGGTGCCTACGAGCAGTACTTC. Amino acids: CASSSGYGAYEQYF.

A few counts support this clonotype. This chain joins TRBV23-1 and TRBJ1-2, with a weak D call TRBD1 (6 bases). TRBV23-1 is treated as an ORF (open reading frame) with a function not yet certain. V gave up 4 bases and J gave up 5 bases, with 11 bases separating them. This CDR3 region has 13 residues. DNA for the CDR3: TGCGCCAGCAGTCCGTGGCAGGGGTATGGCTACACCTTC. Protein: CASSPWQGYGYTF.